This TCR beta chain was documented in a study of T cell responses to AZD1222 COVID-19 vaccine. The CDR3 has 13 residues. Germline CDR1 and CDR2: SNHLY and FYNNEI. Deletions cut 5 bases from V and 2 bases from J, with 9 bases between. The data were produced by immunoSEQ multiplex PCR, yet TCRdb's version contains in-frame clones alone and is incomplete. Of 180,000 or so clones in the sample, under 95% were seen once. General study findings and limits: Regions 160-218 and 743-854 held dominance among vaccine-associated CD4 TCRs, which spanned spike. Per reports, nearly half of all spike-specific TCRs target regions that are unmutated in variants. Spike-specific TCR breadth and depth rose after two AZD1222 doses. Of the AZD1222 recipients, only five to seven were seropositive at baseline.

As to this clone: The antigen is undetermined.

The TCR originated in an adult who received the AZD1222 COVID-19 vaccine. This specimen consisted of peripheral blood, obtained 28 days after the second AZD1222 dose. This rearrangement joins TRBV2 to TRBJ1-2; tentatively, D is TRBD1 (6 bases). The CDR3 reads CASSLGQNYGYTF. CDR3 DNA sequence: TGTGCCAGCAGTTTAGGACAGAACTATGGCTACACCTTC.